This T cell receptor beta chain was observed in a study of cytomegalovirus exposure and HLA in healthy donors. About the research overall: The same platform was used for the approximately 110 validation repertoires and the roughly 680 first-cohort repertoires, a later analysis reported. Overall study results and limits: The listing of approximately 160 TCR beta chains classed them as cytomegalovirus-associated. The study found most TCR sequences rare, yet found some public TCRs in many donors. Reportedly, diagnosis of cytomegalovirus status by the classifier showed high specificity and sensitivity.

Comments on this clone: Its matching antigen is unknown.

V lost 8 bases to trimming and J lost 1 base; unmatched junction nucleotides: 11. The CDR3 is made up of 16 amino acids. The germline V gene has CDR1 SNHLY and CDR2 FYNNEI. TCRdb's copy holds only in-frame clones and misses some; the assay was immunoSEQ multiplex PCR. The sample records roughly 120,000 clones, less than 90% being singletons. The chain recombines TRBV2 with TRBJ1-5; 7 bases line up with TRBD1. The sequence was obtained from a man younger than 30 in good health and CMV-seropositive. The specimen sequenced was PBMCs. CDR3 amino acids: CASGRQGIGSNQPQHF. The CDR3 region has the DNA TGTGCCAGCGGGCGACAGGGAATCGGGAGCAATCAGCCCCAGCATTTT. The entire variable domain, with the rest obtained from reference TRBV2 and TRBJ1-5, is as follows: EPEVTQTPSHQVTQMGQEVILRCVPISNHLYFYWYRQILGQKVEFLVSFYNNEISEKSEIFDDQFSVERPDGSNFTLKIRSTKLEDSAMYFCASGRQGIGSNQPQHFGDGTRLSIL.